These 9 T cell receptor beta chains originate from one sample sequenced in a study of T cells in Graves' hyperthyroidism and ophthalmopathy. The source material, RNA transcripts, was used to amplify TCR beta CDR3 regions. First-round RT-PCR with HTBI primers amplified the TCR CDR3 region. TCRdb reprocessed the multiplex PCR reads with MiXCR, giving one entry per CDR3 protein. This table holds 250,000 to 400,000 distinct CDR3 sequences, roughly 15% found once. Sequences were obtained from blood. The receptor set was obtained from a woman between 35 and 50 years old with Graves' ophthalmopathy.

This clonotype was seen a handful of times. The gene calls are TRBV11-2 and TRBJ2-2; D remains ambiguous. Trimming shortened V by 2 bases and J by 1 base, and 17 bases separated the two germline ends. The germline gives CDR1 SGHAT, CDR2 FQNNGV. The CDR3 runs to 18 residues. CDR3 sequence (DNA): TGTGCCAGCAGCTTAAAACTCTCGGCGACTTGGAACACCGGGGAGCTGTTTTTT. As protein: CASSLKLSATWNTGELFF.

This clonotype was seen repeatedly, ten times or more. V gene TRBV19 combines with J gene TRBJ1-1, with a tentative D call TRBD1 (5 bases). CDR1 LNHDA and CDR2 SQIVND come from the germline V gene (reference sequence). This CDR3 spans 15 amino acids. V was shortened by 2 bases and J by 3 bases, with 13 bases between the two germline ends. The CDR3, as DNA: TGTGCCAGTAGTATAAGGGGAAGGGCTCACACTGAAGCTTTCTTT. This codes for CASSIRGRAHTEAFF.

The J gene is TRBJ1-6, the V gene TRBV7-9, with TRBD1 matching over 7 bases. This CDR3 has 16 residues. After removal of 4 bases from V and 7 bases from J, the junction contained 10 bases not matched to a gene. Germline-derived CDR1 and CDR2 are SEHNR and FQNEAQ (reference sequence). Here the CDR3 DNA reads TGTGCCAGCAGCTCTCAGGGCGGGACAGAGAATTCACCCCTCCACTTT. Translated: CASSSQGGTENSPLHF.

The chain carries TRBV30 and TRBJ2-3, with D unresolved. The CDR3 has 12 amino acids. Trimming pared 4 bases from V and 1 base from J, leaving 6 bases between. Germline loops: CDR1 GTSNPN, CDR2 SVGIG (reference sequence). CDR3 protein: CAWNLGTDTQYF. In nucleotides, the CDR3 is TGTGCCTGGAATCTCGGCACAGATACGCAGTATTTT.

The chain recombines TRBV6-1 with TRBJ1-1, with TRBD1 identical over 7 bases. The CDR3 consists of 16 residues. The germline V gene has CDR1 MNHNS and CDR2 SASEGT. V shed 6 bases and J 2 bases; nucleotides not matched to a gene: 12. The CDR3 region is CASRTGRGVLNTEAFF. The CDR3 bases are TGTGCCAGCAGAACCGGCAGGGGGGTTTTAAACACTGAAGCTTTCTTT.

This clonotype was detected many times. The chain employs TRBV20-1 and TRBJ2-1, with 13 bases lining up with TRBD2. The germline CDR1 and CDR2 sequences are DFQATT and SNEGSKA (reference sequence). V shed 6 bases and J 5 bases; nucleotides not matched to a gene: 10. CDR3 length equals 16 residues. The CDR3 DNA follows: TGCAGTGCCAATAACCCGGGACTAGCGGGGAACAATGAGCAGTTCTTC. Its translation: CSANNPGLAGNNEQFF.

This clonotype occurred many times. The genes are TRBV19 and TRBJ2-2; D might be TRBD1 (5 bases). This CDR3 has 15 amino acids. Trimming shortened V by 6 bases and J by 4 bases, and 15 bases separated the two germline ends. The germline CDR1 and CDR2 sequences are LNHDA and SQIVND (reference sequence). Written as DNA, the CDR3 is TGTGCCAGTAGATCAACTACAGGCCTCACCGGGGAGCTGTTTTTT. Translation: CASRSTTGLTGELFF.

The chain carries TRBV3-1 and TRBJ2-5; D is uncertain. Germline V gene lookup returns CDR1 LGHDT and CDR2 YNNKEL (reference sequence). CDR3 size: 13 residues. V gave up 0 bases and J gave up 6 bases, with 8 bases separating them. The CDR3 DNA reads as TGTGCCAGCAGCCAAGATCTGGAACAGACCCAGTACTTC. It specifies CASSQDLEQTQYF.

This clonotype was seen ten or more times. CDR3 amino acids: CSANQGGFQYF. CDR3 bases: TGCAGTGCTAACCAAGGGGGGTTCCAGTACTTC. The chain employs TRBV20-1 and TRBJ2-5, with D perhaps given as TRBD1 or TRBD2 (6 bases each). The V gene lost 4 bases and the J gene lost 10 bases, with 13 bases spanning the gap. This CDR3 is built from 11 residues. Germline V CDR1 and CDR2: DFQATT, SNEGSKA (reference sequence).